This paragraph reports one T cell receptor (beta chain). It has no known antigen specificity. No base-level quality is on record; no much larger clone is a single base apart. Using the deep immunoSEQ assay, TCR CDR3 regions were amplified from genomic DNA by multiplex PCR. Genomic DNA extracted from each cell subset was distributed evenly over all wells of several immunoSEQ 96-well plates, and each plate served as one replicate. Each replicate PCR for sorted subsets received approximately 220 ng genomic DNA, equal to roughly 29,000 T cell genomes. The purified libraries were quantified using a Qubit 3.0 fluorometer, sized with a Bioanalyzer 2100, and then quantified again using the KAPA Library Quantification kit. A separate single-read 150-cycle Illumina NextSeq 550 flow cell was used to sequence each immunoSEQ 96-well plate. The original pipeline was this. Because only junctional sequences without quality scores were contained in the immunoSEQ output, filtering matching that applied to full-length reads could not be performed. To assign V/J genes and CDR3, sequences were annotated using PyIR, a Python wrapper for IgBLAST v1.9, with IMGT germline references. Reads with weak V/J assignments (E-value above 1e-6), missing CDR3, stop codons, out-of-frame junctions, or ambiguous translated residues were removed. V3J clonotypes were defined by identical inferred V gene, J gene, and CDR3 amino acid sequence. Percentage overlap between repertoires was computed as shared unique clonotypes divided by the size of the smaller repertoire. Repertoire richness was assessed with RTK rarefaction, the Chao1 estimator, and Recon v2.1 estimates of unobserved clonotypes. OLGA was used to compute generation probabilities for all TCRbeta clonotypes that the gDNA method yielded from a handful of donors. Drawn from immuneACCESS, this table holds only the in-frame rearrangements with V and J called that TCRdb kept. Clones are partly lost; checked studies trace under half to an unresolved V gene and leave the rest unexplained. Clonal size and the V and J genes are those of that table, whereas D and trimming came from the DNA. The sample table records 2 million to 2.5 million clones; over 85% of these occur just once. Roughly 1% of the sample is taken by the ten largest.

Including cysteine and phenylalanine, the CDR3 has 15 amino acids. The DNA shown is the 45-base CDR3, in frame from base 1. Looking up the germline V gene yields CDR1 SQVTM and CDR2 ANQGSEA. The junction shows trimming of 7 bases on V and 0 bases on J, plus 19 bases between the germline ends. CD8 naive samples consisted of CD45RO-negative cells that were positively selected for CCR7, yielding a CD45RA+CCR7+ population without TemRA cells. Donors were healthy HIV-negative adults with no recently reported acute infections or vaccinations. Only Caucasian adults living in Nashville, Tennessee, USA were represented among the donors. After blood collection by leukapheresis, PBMCs were isolated using Ficoll-Histopaque density gradient centrifugation and then cryopreserved in the vapor phase of liquid nitrogen. Analytical flow cytometry was used to check the purity and quantity of each magnetically sorted T cell population. From each sorted fraction, genomic DNA was isolated and quantified by UV absorbance on a Nanodrop 2000c.

This sample stems from a study of shared clonotypes between healthy human individuals (dated by TCRdb to about 2020). In the study overall: The cohort included three men and a couple of women between 18 and 49 years of age. For each donor, CD4 naive and CD4 memory were each run on three plates, CD8 naive on two plates, and CD8 memory on one plate. To estimate repertoire size and how much clonotypes are shared between individuals, the study performed deep sequencing of blood TCR repertoires from 4 to 6 healthy adults. To increase sequencing depth and limit assay-specific biases, different laboratories used diverse techniques to prepare libraries and sequence TCR repertoires. Leukapheresis yielded between about 0.9 and 9.5 billion PBMCs per donor.

Overall study results and their limits: The genetic and exposure-history diversity represented was limited by the small number of donors. Compared with non-shared clonotypes, the clonotypes found in all four sorted-subset donors had higher generation probabilities. Estimated clonotype richness was generally larger for naive than for memory subsets. Sharing across a few donors was observed for about 5% of naive CD4, around 3.5% of naive CD8, about 2.3% of memory CD4, and 0.4% of memory CD8 clonotypes. Sampling was restricted to blood, and TCR repertoires in tissues likely differ from the TCR repertoires found in blood. Rarefaction of sorted-subset datasets indicated incomplete sequencing despite the large sequencing depth. Pairwise subsampling indicated that sequencing depth was expected to affect the degree of clonotype sharing among donors.

This receptor was taken from a man in his late teens or twenties in good health. The rearranged chain carries TRBV29-1 and TRBJ2-7, with the D gene uncertain. The sequencing sample was made of naive CD8+ T cells sorted from blood. The cell subset or site label on this specimen signifies: CD45RA+CCR7+. The CDR3 amino acid sequence is: CSAWLFGSSSYEQYF. Here is the DNA: TGCAGCGCCTGGCTTTTTGGGTCTAGCTCCTACGAGCAGTACTTC.